Listed here are 17 T cell receptor beta chains from one sample, sequenced in a study of PD-L1 blockade in urothelial cancer. Generated by immunoSEQ multiplex PCR, the TCRdb table keeps only in-frame clones and is missing some. The sample shows 65,000 to 80,000 clones, approximately 81% of them seen only once. Sample: PBMCs, taken around atezolizumab (anti-PD-L1) treatment. The origin of the receptors is a man in his 70s with urothelial cancer.

This sequence joins TRBV29-1 and TRBJ2-2; possible D gene TRBD2, 5 bases. The CDR3 covers 11 residues. Germline loops: CDR1 SQVTM, CDR2 ANQGSEA. Trimming removed 4 bases at V and 13 bases at J, with 13 bases between. In DNA form, the CDR3 reads TGCAGCGTTGTCGGTCTGGGAGCGCTGTTTTTT. Residues: CSVVGLGALFF.

The J gene is TRBJ2-1, the V gene TRBV27, with TRBD2 matching 10 bases. V was clipped by 6 bases and J by 6 bases; unmatched bases: 5. The CDR3 runs to 14 residues. Per germline, CDR1 MNHEY and CDR2 SMNVEV (reference sequence). DNA for the CDR3: TGTGCCAGCAGCAAGCGGGAGGGGGTCAATGAGCAGTTCTTC. Translation gives CASSKREGVNEQFF.

This chain links TRBV10-3 with TRBJ2-2; TRBD2 aligns across 10 bases. The CDR3 has 15 amino acids. J was trimmed by 8 bases and V by 5 bases; bases with no gene match: 8. The germline gives CDR1 ENHRY, CDR2 SYGVKD. CDR3 DNA sequence: TGTGCCATCAGTAGATCCGGACTAGCGGAGGGGGAGCTGTTTTTT. This sequence encodes CAISRSGLAEGELFF.

The J gene is TRBJ2-7, the V gene TRBV2, with a tentative D call TRBD2 (6 bases). Germline CDR1 SNHLY, CDR2 FYNNEI. The CDR3 totals 16 residues. V lost 4 bases, J lost 1 base, and 17 bases lay in between. The CDR3 nucleotides read TGTGCCAGCAGTGCCCTCGGACTACCGGAGTCCTACGAGCAGTACTTC. Translating gives CASSALGLPESYEQYF.

This sequence joins TRBV15 and TRBJ1-4, with D unclear. The CDR3 length is 15 residues. The germline CDR1 and CDR2 sequences are LNHNV and YYDKDF (reference sequence). The V end lost 6 bases, the J end lost 3 bases, and 14 bases lay between the germline ends. CDR3 sequence reads: CATRDPERANEKLFF. The CDR3 DNA is TGTGCCACCAGGGATCCCGAGAGGGCTAATGAAAAACTGTTTTTT.

This clone was detected once. V gene TRBV5-6 combines with J gene TRBJ2-1, with 7 nucleotides matching TRBD2. Germline V gene sequence: CDR1 SGHDT, CDR2 YYEEEE. V trimming: 3 bases; J trimming: 3 bases; junction bases outside the gene matches: 9. CDR3 length: 16 amino acids. CDR3 coding DNA: TGTGCCAGCAGCTGGGGGATCAGCGGGAACTACAATGAGCAGTTCTTC. It is translated as CASSWGISGNYNEQFF. Based on the CDR3 plus reference TRBV5-6 and TRBJ2-1, the full variable domain is DAGVTQSPTHLIKTRGQQVTLRCSPKSGHDTVSWYQQALGQGPQFIFQYYEEEERQRGNFPDRFSGHQFPNYSSELNVNALLLGDSALYLCASSWGISGNYNEQFFGPGTRLTVL.

V gene TRBV5-6 combines with J gene TRBJ2-7, with D possibly matching TRBD2 (6 bases). The germline V and J ends were trimmed by 2 bases and 10 bases, with 10 bases remaining between them. The CDR3 loop spans 11 amino acids. Germline V gene sequence: CDR1 SGHDT, CDR2 YYEEEE. The DNA for the CDR3 is TGTGCCAGCAGCTTCGGCGGGGATCAGTACTTC. It yields the protein CASSFGGDQYF.

The chain carries TRBV6-1 and TRBJ2-7, with a possible D match to TRBD1 (5 bases). Germline CDR1 and CDR2: MNHNS and SASEGT. The CDR3 runs to 14 residues. The V and J ends lost 0 bases and 7 bases respectively, with 13 bases between them. DNA of the CDR3: TGTGCCAGCAGTGAAGCAAGACCTCCAGGGGAGCAGTACTTC. Translating gives CASSEARPPGEQYF.

The rearrangement joins TRBV6-5 to TRBJ1-3; the match to TRBD1 covers 8 bases. The CDR3 extends over 16 amino acids. Germline V gene sequence: CDR1 MNHEY, CDR2 SVGAGI. Trimming cost V 1 base and J 4 bases; bases outside gene matches: 6. CDR3: CASSYFGQGRGNTIYF. The CDR3 region has the DNA TGTGCCAGCAGTTACTTTGGACAGGGAAGGGGAAACACCATATATTTT.

V gene TRBV7-6 combines with J gene TRBJ2-3, with TRBD2 matching 9 bases. With 8 bases clipped from V and 11 bases from J, the junction kept 14 bases outside the gene matches. This CDR3 contains 14 residues. In germline, CDR1 is SGHVS, CDR2 FNYEAQ. In nucleotides, the CDR3 is TGTGCCAGCGGTGGGGTAGCGGGAGCCACTTGGCAGTATTTT. Translation gives CASGGVAGATWQYF.

This chain connects TRBV5-5 to TRBJ2-1; 11 nucleotides agree with TRBD2. The trim removed 5 bases at V and 2 bases at J, leaving 9 bases unmatched. Germline V gene lookup returns CDR1 SGHKS and CDR2 YYEKEE (reference sequence). This CDR3 has 17 amino acids. CDR3 loop: CASSSIQTSGTYNEQFF. CDR3 nucleotide sequence: TGTGCCAGCAGTTCGATCCAGACTAGCGGGACCTACAATGAGCAGTTCTTC.

The gene calls are TRBV2 and TRBJ2-5, with a tentative D call TRBD1 (6 bases). V gave up 8 bases and J gave up 5 bases, with 21 bases separating them. Looked up from germline, CDR1 is SNHLY and CDR2 is FYNNEI. The CDR3 covers 15 residues. This CDR3 reads CASGGLGHWLETQYF. Written as DNA, the CDR3 is TGTGCCAGCGGGGGATTGGGACACTGGCTGGAGACCCAGTACTTC.

This clone was observed a handful of times. CDR3 sequence: CASSGDSSYEQYF. The CDR3 DNA reads TGTGCCAGCAGTGGGGACAGCTCCTACGAGCAGTACTTC. The J gene is TRBJ2-7, the V gene TRBV6-1; 7 bases are a match to TRBD1. The germline gives CDR1 MNHNS, CDR2 SASEGT. The CDR3 sequence is 13 residues long. V trimming: 4 bases; J trimming: 0 bases; junction bases outside the gene matches: 0.

Here the CDR3 reads CASSPQAGGFNYGYTF. CDR3 nucleotide sequence: TGTGCCAGCAGCCCACAGGCAGGGGGCTTCAACTATGGCTACACCTTC. The chain combines TRBV7-8 with TRBJ1-2, with 8 bases fitting TRBD1. V shed 5 bases and J 2 bases; nucleotides not matched to a gene: 10. CDR3 length: 16 amino acids. CDR1 and CDR2 from the germline V gene are SGHVS and FQNEAQ.

V gene TRBV7-9 combines with J gene TRBJ2-3; weak D call: TRBD1 (5 bases). Germline CDR1 and CDR2: SEHNR and FQNEAQ (reference sequence). CDR3 size: 13 residues. The ends were cut back, 5 bases at V and 3 bases at J, with 9 bases in the middle. The CDR3 loop is CASSPQGTDTQYF. CDR3 DNA: TGTGCCAGCAGCCCCCAGGGAACAGATACGCAGTATTTT.

The V and J genes are TRBV5-1 and TRBJ1-2, with a tentative D call TRBD1 (6 bases). The V and J ends lost 6 bases and 0 bases respectively, with 15 bases between them. Germline CDR1 is SGHRS and CDR2 is YFSETQ. The CDR3 consists of 15 residues. The CDR3 bases are TGCGCCAGCACCGATATTCAGGGGTCTAACTATGGCTACACCTTC. Amino acid sequence: CASTDIQGSNYGYTF.

The genes are TRBV6-5 and TRBJ2-7, with 8 nucleotides matching TRBD1. The CDR3 length is 14 residues. Germline CDR1 reads MNHEY; CDR2 reads SVGAGI. With V trimmed by 2 bases and J by 5 bases, 5 bases remained unmatched. The CDR3 sequence is CASSYAGGYDEQYF. CDR3 coding DNA: TGTGCCAGCAGTTACGCAGGGGGCTACGACGAGCAGTACTTC.